This T cell receptor (beta chain) was identified in a study of shared clonotypes between healthy human individuals (dated by TCRdb to the early 2020s). Regarding the complete study: A couple of women and a few men aged 18 to 49 years were included in the cohort. To increase sequencing depth and limit assay-specific biases, different laboratories used diverse techniques to prepare libraries and sequence TCR repertoires. Per donor, three plates each were used for CD4 naive and CD4 memory, two for CD8 naive, and one for CD8 memory. The study deeply sequenced blood TCR repertoires of several healthy adults to estimate repertoire size and the extent of clonotype sharing between individuals. Leukapheresis yielded between about 0.9 and 10 billion PBMCs per donor. The investigation overall reported the following: Sampling was limited to blood, and TCR repertoires in tissue likely differ from TCR repertoires in blood. Across four donors, roughly 5.4% of naive CD4, around 3.5% of naive CD8, under 2.5% of memory CD4, and 0.4% of memory CD8 clonotypes were shared. Clonotypes shared by all four sorted-subset donors showed higher generation probabilities than non-shared clonotypes. Pairwise subsampling led to the expectation that sequencing depth would affect the degree of clonotype sharing among donors. The genetic and exposure-history diversity represented was limited by the small number of donors. Naive subsets generally had larger estimated clonotype richness than memory subsets did. Incomplete sequencing was indicated by rarefaction of sorted-subset datasets, despite the large sequencing depth.

Concerning this clone itself: Its antigen has not been determined. The record has no base qualities; no much larger clone is one base away.

V gives up 2 bases and J gives up 4 bases, and the segment between their germline ends measures 10 bases. For CDR1 and CDR2, the germline V gene lists SGHDT and YYEEEE. From its cysteine to its phenylalanine, the CDR3 spans 13 amino acids. Just the 39-base CDR3 DNA is kept, in frame starting at base 1. CD8 naive samples were obtained by positive selection for CCR7 among CD45RO-negative cells, yielding a CD45RA+CCR7+ population from which TemRA cells were excluded. The donors were healthy, HIV-negative adults with no recently reported acute infections or vaccinations. Every donor was a Caucasian adult living in Nashville, Tennessee, USA. After blood collection by leukapheresis, PBMCs were isolated using Ficoll-Histopaque density gradient centrifugation and then cryopreserved in the vapor phase of liquid nitrogen. Analytical flow cytometry was used to check the purity and quantity of each magnetically sorted T cell population. From each sorted fraction, genomic DNA was isolated and quantified by UV absorbance on a Nanodrop 2000c.

Using the deep immunoSEQ assay, TCR CDR3 regions were amplified from genomic DNA by multiplex PCR. For each cell subset, the extracted genomic DNA was distributed evenly across all wells of several immunoSEQ 96-well plates, and each plate served as one replicate. For sorted subsets, each replicate PCR was loaded with approximately 200 ng genomic DNA, equivalent to 30,000 or so T cell genomes. Purified libraries were quantified with a Qubit 3.0 fluorometer, sized on a Bioanalyzer 2100, and re-quantified with the KAPA Library Quantification kit. A separate single-read 150-cycle Illumina NextSeq 550 flow cell was used to sequence each immunoSEQ 96-well plate. In the authors' own workflow: Because the immunoSEQ output held only junctional sequences and lacked quality scores, the filtering could not match the filtering applied to full-length reads. To assign V/J genes and CDR3, sequences were annotated against IMGT germline references using PyIR, a Python wrapper for IgBLAST v1.9. Any read was removed if the V/J assignment was weak (E-value above 1e-6), the CDR3 was missing, or the read contained stop codons, out-of-frame junctions, or ambiguous translated residues. V3J clonotypes were defined as sequences sharing the same inferred V gene, J gene, and CDR3 amino acid sequence. The percentage overlap between two repertoires was calculated by dividing the number of shared unique clonotypes by the size of the smaller repertoire. Richness of each repertoire was evaluated using RTK rarefaction, the Chao1 estimator, and Recon v2.1 estimates of unobserved clonotypes. OLGA was used to compute generation probabilities for all TCRbeta clonotypes that the gDNA method yielded from a handful of donors. Entries here come from immuneACCESS through TCRdb and include only in-frame sequences with V and J called. Some clones fail to appear in such tables; in the studies checked, an unresolved V gene covers under half of the shortfall, and the cause of the remainder is unknown. V and J calls and clone size are copied from that table; D and trimming were computed from the DNA. In all, the sample holds 550,000 to 600,000 clones, and 95% to 98% of those were seen once. The ten largest make up approximately 0.3% of the sample.

The sample was naive CD8+ T cells sorted from blood. The sample's cell subset or site label, decoded: CD45RA+CCR7+. This clonotype was obtained from a man aged 25-45 years in good health. The sequence is built from TRBV5-6 and TRBJ2-7; a confident D gene designation cannot be given. CDR3 region: CASSFEKGYEQYF. The DNA reads TGTGCCAGCAGCTTCGAAAAGGGATACGAGCAGTACTTC.